Each of the 19 T cell receptor beta chains below was sequenced from the same sample in a study of T-cell reconstitution after alpha-beta-depleted transplantation in children. TCRbeta library construction was performed incorporating unique molecular identifiers. TCRdb re-derived calls from the PCR reads in MiXCR, one entry per CDR3 protein. Altogether 200,000 to 300,000 distinct CDR3 sequences are present, 20% to 30% being singletons, with the ten largest covering roughly 2.6%. The source was PBMCs, collected before TCRalphabeta/CD19-depleted stem cell transplant. These receptors were collected from a girl aged 2 to 9 with Fanconi anemia, due to receive a stem cell transplant.

This clonotype was observed at least ten times. The chain employs TRBV7-9 and TRBJ1-2, with D unclear. The CDR3 consists of 13 residues. CDR1 SEHNR and CDR2 FQNEAQ come from the germline V gene (reference sequence). V was clipped by 1 base and J by 8 bases, with 11 bases between them. The CDR3 DNA reads as TGTGCCAGCAGCTTAGAGTGGAGGCAAGGCTACACCTTC. It yields the protein CASSLEWRQGYTF.

The sample holds many counts of this clonotype. V and J are TRBV10-3 and TRBJ2-3, with 8 bases that match TRBD2. V was pared by 6 bases and J by 2 bases, with 7 bases of the junction left unmatched. Germline V gene lookup returns CDR1 ENHRY and CDR2 SYGVKD. This CDR3 region has 15 residues. The CDR3 spells CAISTSGSVTDTQYF. The CDR3 DNA reads TGTGCCATCAGCACTAGCGGCTCGGTCACAGATACGCAGTATTTT.

The sample holds a few counts of this clonotype. The V call is TRBV3-1, the J call TRBJ2-7; no clear D. V lost 0 bases, J lost 3 bases, and 15 bases lay in between. In germline, CDR1 is LGHDT, CDR2 YNNKEL (reference sequence). This CDR3 is built from 16 residues. CDR3 loop: CASSQDPRGPIYEQYF. The CDR3 coding sequence is TGTGCCAGCAGCCAAGATCCTAGAGGCCCCATCTACGAGCAGTACTTC.

This clonotype has just a few counts. This sequence joins TRBV11-2 and TRBJ2-7, with 7 nucleotides matching TRBD2. The CDR3 has 13 residues. Germline V gene lookup returns CDR1 SGHAT and CDR2 FQNNGV. V lost 3 bases, J lost 6 bases, and 5 bases stayed unmatched. The CDR3: CASSLGRLAEQYF. CDR3 bases: TGTGCCAGCAGCTTGGGTAGACTAGCCGAGCAGTACTTC. The full variable domain, in which reference TRBV11-2 and TRBJ2-7 provide the parts outside the CDR3, is EAGVAQSPRYKIIEKRQSVAFWCNPISGHATLYWYQQILGQGPKLLIQFQNNGVVDDSQLPKDRFSAERLKGVDSTLKIQPAKLEDSAVYLCASSLGRLAEQYFGPGTRLTVT.

This clonotype was detected only a few times. A much larger clone differs from this one at a single base, so this may be a read error. The chain is built from TRBV20-1 and TRBJ2-2, with 12 bases lining up with TRBD2. This CDR3 has 14 amino acids. From germline, CDR1 is DFQATT and CDR2 SNEGSKA (reference sequence). V dropped 2 bases and J dropped 6; count of bases not matched to a gene: 1. The CDR3 DNA reads TGCAGTGCTAGACTAGCGGGAGGGCCCGGGGAGCTGTTTTTT. Encoded protein: CSARLAGGPGELFF.

In this sample, this clonotype turned up many times. This chain connects TRBV12-3 or TRBV12-4 to TRBJ2-5; D perhaps matches TRBD1 (6 bases). Between the trimmed V and J ends, which lost 7 bases and 2 bases, there was a span of 11 bases. The CDR3 sequence is 13 residues long. CDR3 in amino acids: CASNIQGQETQYF. The CDR3 bases are TGTGCCAGCAACATACAGGGTCAAGAGACCCAGTACTTC.

This clonotype showed up just a few times. The CDR3 region is CASNNGYNEQFF. The CDR3 DNA follows: TGTGCCAGCAACAATGGCTACAATGAGCAGTTCTTC. V gene TRBV28 combines with J gene TRBJ2-1; no reliable D call. This CDR3 comprises 12 residues. CDR1 MDHEN and CDR2 SYDVKM come from the germline V gene. V lost 7 bases, J lost 3 bases, and 7 bases lay in between. Full variable domain (remainder filled in from reference TRBV28 and TRBJ2-1): DVKVTQSSRYLVKRTGEKVFLECVQDMDHENMFWYRQDPGLGLRLIYFSYDVKMKEKGDIPEGYSVSREKKERFSLILESASTNQTSMYLCASNNGYNEQFFGPGTRLTVL.

The rearrangement joins TRBV20-1 to TRBJ2-7; 10 bases are a match to TRBD1. This CDR3 spans 14 amino acids. Per the germline V gene, CDR1 is DFQATT and CDR2 is SNEGSKA (reference sequence). Trimming took 3 bases from V and 5 from J; bases not matched to a gene: 7. CDR3 region: CSARRGTGEDEQYF. The CDR3 coding sequence is TGCAGTGCTAGGAGAGGGACAGGGGAGGACGAGCAGTACTTC.

At least ten counts were recorded for this clonotype. This sequence joins TRBV7-9 and TRBJ2-7; 8 nucleotides agree with TRBD1. Germline CDR1 and CDR2: SEHNR and FQNEAQ (reference sequence). This CDR3 contains 15 residues. J lost 1 base, V lost 4 bases, and 6 bases had no gene match. CDR3 nucleotide sequence: TGTGCCAGCAGCTCGTCCAGGACAGGGTCCTACGAGCAGTACTTC. Translated: CASSSSRTGSYEQYF. The whole variable domain, remainder taken from reference TRBV7-9 and TRBJ2-7, is DTGVSQNPRHKITKRGQNVTFRCDPISEHNRLYWYRQTLGQGPEFLTYFQNEAQLEKSRLLSDRFSAERPKGSFSTLEIQRTEQGDSAMYLCASSSSRTGSYEQYFGPGTRLTVT.

This clonotype appeared a few times. The rearrangement links TRBV6-5 to TRBJ2-3; D possibly matches TRBD1 or TRBD2 (5 bases each). This CDR3 spans 14 amino acids. Trimming stripped 3 bases from V and 4 bases from J, with 11 bases between. CDR1 and CDR2 (germline): MNHEY, SVGAGI. CDR3: CASSYTGTPDTQYF. CDR3 nucleotide sequence: TGTGCCAGCAGTTATACGGGGACGCCAGATACGCAGTATTTT.

The chain is built from TRBV7-3 and TRBJ1-1; 9 bases line up with TRBD1. The CDR3 is 13 residues long. Per germline, CDR1 SGHTA and CDR2 FQGTGA. The J segment lost 8 bases and the V segment lost 3 bases, leaving 4 bases of the junction unmatched. For the CDR3, the DNA is TGTGCCAGCAGCTTGGGGACAGGGATAGAAGCTTTCTTT. It is translated as CASSLGTGIEAFF.

Comment on this clonotype: It may be a read error: a sequence one base away is much more abundant. The chain joins TRBV12-3 or TRBV12-4 to TRBJ2-3; 9 bases are a match to TRBD1. V shed 4 bases, J shed 6 bases, and the junction held 8 bases outside the gene matches. This CDR3 spans 15 amino acids. DNA for the CDR3: TGTGCCAGCAGTTCGGAACAGGGGGCGGGGGATACGCAGTATTTT. Protein sequence: CASSSEQGAGDTQYF.

The chain links TRBV5-1 to TRBJ2-1; no clear D. Trimming cost V 3 bases and J 0 bases, with 19 bases left between them. The CDR3 extends over 18 amino acids. Germline CDR1 and CDR2: SGHRS and YFSETQ. The chain's CDR3 is CASSWRPTQMSSYNEQFF. CDR3 in DNA: TGCGCCAGCAGCTGGCGGCCGACTCAAATGAGCTCCTACAATGAGCAGTTCTTC.

This clonotype was detected many times. The rearrangement joins TRBV20-1 to TRBJ2-1; D is possibly TRBD1 or TRBD2 (6 bases each). The CDR3 totals 14 residues. V was trimmed by 5 bases and J by 15 bases, leaving 26 bases between them. The germline gives CDR1 DFQATT, CDR2 SNEGSKA (reference sequence). The CDR3 region has the DNA TGCAGTGCTGCGTTGGGGGGCGGTAATGAGGGTCTGTTCTTC. Amino acid sequence: CSAALGGGNEGLFF.

V is TRBV7-3 and J is TRBJ2-2; no reliable D call. CDR3 length: 14 residues. Germline CDR1 SGHTA, CDR2 FQGTGA. The ends were cut back, 0 bases at V and 4 bases at J, with 6 bases in the middle. CDR3 sequence reads: CASSLTPFTGELFF. Written as DNA, the CDR3 is TGTGCCAGCAGCTTAACTCCATTCACCGGGGAGCTGTTTTTT.

This clonotype was detected a few times. The chain is built from TRBV4-2 and TRBJ2-1; 10 nucleotides line up with TRBD2. V was clipped by 7 bases and J by 4 bases; unmatched bases: 7. The CDR3 has 15 residues. Per the germline V gene, CDR1 is LGHNA and CDR2 is YNFKEQ. The CDR3 region has the DNA TGTGCCAGCACAGAAATGACTAGCGGGTACAATGAGCAGTTCTTC. This codes for CASTEMTSGYNEQFF.

The V call is TRBV28, the J call TRBJ2-1; D remains ambiguous. Germline lookup yields CDR1 MDHEN and CDR2 SYDVKM. The CDR3 contains 14 residues. The V gene lost 2 bases and the J gene lost 0 bases, with 5 bases spanning the gap. The CDR3 DNA follows: TGTGCCAGCAGTTTAGGGTACTCCTACAATGAGCAGTTCTTC. Translated, it gives CASSLGYSYNEQFF.

The chain combines TRBV20-1 with TRBJ2-7; no reliable D call. Per germline, CDR1 DFQATT and CDR2 SNEGSKA (reference sequence). CDR3 length: 16 residues. V was trimmed by 3 bases and J by 2 bases, leaving 20 bases between them. This CDR3 reads CSASKPGVHSPYEQYF. The DNA for the CDR3 is TGCAGTGCTAGTAAACCAGGAGTCCATTCCCCCTACGAGCAGTACTTC.

This clonotype was found many times. This rearrangement joins TRBV15 to TRBJ2-3; D call uncertain. Trimming shortened V by 0 bases and J by 5 bases, and 12 bases separated the two germline ends. Germline V lookup: CDR1 LNHNV, CDR2 YYDKDF (reference sequence). The CDR3 is made up of 15 amino acids. In DNA, the CDR3 is TGTGCCACCAGCAGAGATCCCGTTAGTGGAGATACGCAGTATTTT. Protein product: CATSRDPVSGDTQYF.